This entry describes one T cell receptor beta chain. This clone was observed a handful of times. The specificity of this receptor is unknown. No quality values exist for individual bases; no much larger clone is one base distant. Inclusive of the bounding cysteine and phenylalanine, the CDR3 is 10 residues long. This entry keeps only the CDR3 DNA: 30 bases, framed from base 1. At the junction V is shortened by 8 bases and J by 2 bases, with 4 bases in between. In the germline V gene, CDR1 corresponds to MRHNA and CDR2 to SNTAGT. This sample was included in a study of long-term antiretroviral therapy in people with HIV (dated by TCRdb to between 2021 and 2024). With respect to the entire study: Collection of the earliest samples took place about a decade ahead of the 2015 WHO recommendation for immediate ART, at a time when ART was typically delayed until CD4 counts fell. A retrospective serial study tested whether ART initiation and durable HIV suppression were associated with changes in peripheral blood TRB repertoire composition and diversity. A total of about 200 cryopreserved PBMC samples were contributed to the cohort by 30 adults with confirmed HIV infection, with samples collected serially over a mean of around 6 years (range 1-12). Among the approximately 30 participants with HIV, about 11 were female. No cross-contamination during QIAcube processing was seen in test extractions of a monoclonal T-cell line run alongside around 34 polyclonal samples.

To be included, a participant needed at least one PBMC sample from before ART initiation plus at least two post-ART samples. All participants with HIV were treated in the United States of America. Before DNA extraction, cryopreserved samples of 1-10 million PBMC were thawed and then washed. At the time of the earliest PBMC sample, participants with HIV were aged between roughly 23 and 60 years. PBMC samples from each participant spanned 1-4 timepoints before ART initiation and 2-8 timepoints after ART initiation, with a median of 7 samples. Serial HIV viral load, CD4+ T-cell count, ART history and demographic data were obtained for every participant. Genomic DNA was extracted from unsorted PBMC with a Qiagen kit on a QIAcube, with processing performed in batches of 12 samples. What the work shows at the level of the full study, not this receptor alone: Owing to limited PBMC availability, only the TCR beta chain was sequenced, without alpha chain pairing. Expanded TRB clones identified before ART initiation dominated the repertoire at all time points, although this dominance fluctuated and declined in many PLHIV after ART. Starting ART was linked to a significant rise in TRB diversity, yet even after long-term ART the diversity remained significantly lower than in transplant donor controls. Because cell numbers in pre-ART samples were limited, unsorted PBMC were profiled instead of sorted CD4+ and CD8+ T cells. Inferences about post-ART repertoire changes are limited because no data were available on ART adherence, viral resistance or therapy changes. Compared with controls, HIV repertoires had narrower CDR3 length ranges, and the network structure pointed to an antigen-experienced repertoire that shifted only slightly toward naive after ART. The samples were dated from about 2004 to 2018, and the ART regimens that were used may be less effective than current ART regimens.

The immunoSEQ hsTCRB v3.0 assay was used at survey level resolution to sequence the TRB variable region. The target sequencing depth for TRB was roughly 35,000-50,000 T-cell genomes per sample. An Illumina MiSeq with a v3 150-cycle kit was used to sequence the pooled TRB libraries. The authors' pipeline ran thus. Analysis of repertoires was carried out in R inside a reproducible Nextflow workflow spanning QC, data transformation and analysis. Custom analyses were implemented in LymphoSeq2, an R package for AIRR-Seq data exploration. After excluding a few samples that yielded fewer than 5000 total TRB sequences, some 190 HIV repertoires remained for analysis. Among the 190 or so HIV repertoires that were kept, around 59 were collected before ART initiation and more than 120 were collected after ART initiation. Each repertoire was downsampled to 5000 TRB nucleotide sequences, and summary statistics were averaged across 100 downsampling iterations. TRB sequences were retained for analysis only if CDR3 regions of at least seven amino acids were present. Diversity was assessed using a clonality score derived from Shannon entropy and using the Gini coefficient. In the repertoire networks, any two of the top 5000 CDR3 amino acid sequences were connected whenever the two sequences differed by an edit distance of one. GLIPH2 predicted antigen specificity groups and MHC restriction for TRB CDR3 amino acid sequences. To flag known associations with CMV, EBV, HIV or tissue antigens, CDR3 amino acid sequences were compared against VDJdb and McPAS-TCR. Pre-ART, post-ART and control groups were compared with Wilcoxon signed-rank tests and Holm-Bonferroni correction. This immuneACCESS table, as held by TCRdb, lists in-frame sequences with V and J called but not all clones. Of the missing ones, under half trace to an unresolved V gene in checked studies; the others have no known cause. The DNA was the basis for D and trimming; V, J and clone size are from that table. Here the sample has around 28,000 clones; 85% occur a single time. The biggest ten clones account for around 10% of the sample.

The material was unsorted PBMCs, obtained 2.3 years after starting antiretroviral therapy. The rearrangement combines TRBV6-4 with TRBJ2-7, with the identity of the D gene unclear. The sequence was collected from a man in his forties with HIV. The CDR3 reads as follows: CASSAYEQYF. Read as DNA, the sequence is TGTGCCAGCTCGGCCTACGAGCAGTACTTC.